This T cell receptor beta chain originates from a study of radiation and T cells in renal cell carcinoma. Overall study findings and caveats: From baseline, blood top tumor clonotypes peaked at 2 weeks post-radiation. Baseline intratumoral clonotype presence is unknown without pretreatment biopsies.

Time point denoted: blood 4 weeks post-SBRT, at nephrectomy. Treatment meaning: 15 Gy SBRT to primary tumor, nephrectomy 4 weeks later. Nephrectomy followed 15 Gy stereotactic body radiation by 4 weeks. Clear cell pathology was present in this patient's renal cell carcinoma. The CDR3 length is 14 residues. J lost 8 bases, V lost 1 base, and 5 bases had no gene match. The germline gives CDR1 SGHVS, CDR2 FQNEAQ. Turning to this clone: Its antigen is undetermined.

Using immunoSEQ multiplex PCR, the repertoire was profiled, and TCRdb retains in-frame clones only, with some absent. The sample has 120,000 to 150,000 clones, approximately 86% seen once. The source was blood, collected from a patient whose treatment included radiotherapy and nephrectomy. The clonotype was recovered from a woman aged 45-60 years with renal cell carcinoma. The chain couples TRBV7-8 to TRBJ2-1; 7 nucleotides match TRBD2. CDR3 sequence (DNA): TGTGCCAGCAGCTTAGGGAGCGGGGTGGATGAGCAGTTCTTC. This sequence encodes CASSLGSGVDEQFF.